Sequencing of this T cell receptor (beta chain) was carried out in a study of cytomegalovirus exposure and HLA in healthy donors. Overall study context: An analysis done earlier identified fewer than 140 million unique TCR beta sequences from about 179 million T cells.

The PCR used 60 Vbeta and 13 Jbeta primers. Original processing methods: Per a later analysis, the number of unique TCR beta chains was about 80 million, of which around 10 million were shared. Repertoires were generated with immunoSEQ multiplex PCR, while TCRdb's copy carries only in-frame clones and drops some. V and J calls plus clone size are reproduced from that table; the DNA served to infer D and trimming. Of 100,000 to 150,000 clones listed, approximately 78% were seen once; the top ten hold roughly 11%. Of note for this clone: No antigen is known for it. At the DNA level, this CDR3 is encoded by other sequences in the same sample as well.

Study-wide findings and caveats: Beyond CMV serostatus, there was no information to go on about immune exposure.

Germline V CDR1 and CDR2: LGHNA, YSLEER. The CDR3 is 14 residues long. Trimming cost V 0 bases and J 3 bases, with 8 bases left between them. The sequence was obtained from a man younger than 40 in good health and CMV-seropositive. The source material was PBMCs. The chain has TRBV4-3 and TRBJ2-5, with D maybe TRBD2 (6 bases). CDR3 bases: TGCGCCAGCAGCCAAGACGCGGGGAAAGAGACCCAGTACTTC. This codes for CASSQDAGKETQYF.